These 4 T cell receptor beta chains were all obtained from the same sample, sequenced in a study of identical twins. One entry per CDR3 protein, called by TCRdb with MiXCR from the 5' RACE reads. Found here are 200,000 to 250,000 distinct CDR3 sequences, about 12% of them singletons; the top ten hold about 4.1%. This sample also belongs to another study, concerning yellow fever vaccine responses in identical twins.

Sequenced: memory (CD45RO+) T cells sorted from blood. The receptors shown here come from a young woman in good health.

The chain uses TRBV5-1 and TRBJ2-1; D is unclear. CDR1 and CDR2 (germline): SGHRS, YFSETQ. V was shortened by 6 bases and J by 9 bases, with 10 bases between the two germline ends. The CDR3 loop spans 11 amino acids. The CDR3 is CASTYYGEQFF. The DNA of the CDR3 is TGCGCCAGCACCTACTATGGTGAGCAGTTCTTC.

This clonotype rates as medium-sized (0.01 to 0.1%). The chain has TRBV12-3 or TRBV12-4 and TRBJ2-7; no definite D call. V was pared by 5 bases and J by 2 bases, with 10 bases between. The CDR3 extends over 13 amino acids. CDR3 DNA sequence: TGTGCCAGCAGTCCGCCACAGACCTACGAGCAGTACTTC. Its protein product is CASSPPQTYEQYF.

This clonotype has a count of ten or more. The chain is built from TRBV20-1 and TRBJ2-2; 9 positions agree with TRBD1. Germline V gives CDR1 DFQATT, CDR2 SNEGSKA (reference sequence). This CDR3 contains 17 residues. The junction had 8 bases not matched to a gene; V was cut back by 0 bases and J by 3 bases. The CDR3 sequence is CSARDVAQGADTGELFF. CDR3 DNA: TGCAGTGCTAGAGATGTTGCACAGGGGGCCGACACCGGGGAGCTGTTTTTT.

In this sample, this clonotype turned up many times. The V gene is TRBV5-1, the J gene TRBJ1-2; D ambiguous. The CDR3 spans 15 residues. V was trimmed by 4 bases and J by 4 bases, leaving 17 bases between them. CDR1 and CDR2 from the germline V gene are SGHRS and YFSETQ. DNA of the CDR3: TGCGCCAGCAGCGCGGACCCTGCAAAGAGCTATGGCTACACCTTC. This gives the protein CASSADPAKSYGYTF.